The rows below give T cell receptor beta chains drawn from one sample of a study of human T cells and chemical hapten exposure. Via MiXCR, TCRdb re-called the reads, giving one row per CDR3 protein. The table has about 120,000 distinct CDR3 sequences, 8.5% to 9% seen once. Source material: whole blood. The receptor set was obtained from a human donor in good health. Some clones in this sample may be carry-over from other donors' samples. CDR3s include the opening cysteine and the closing phenylalanine or tryptophan. A D gene is named only where the DNA matches it firmly. Clone size is stated in some rows and not others, as once, few, many or a class when expanded.

J gene: TRBJ2-1; CDR3 length: 12; D gene: NA; clone size: few; V gene: TRBV7-9; CDR3 protein: CASSLEGLEQFF; CDR3 DNA: TGTGCCAGCAGCTTAGAGGGGTTGGAGCAGTTCTTC
J gene: TRBJ1-2; CDR3 length: 14; D gene: NA; clone size: few; V gene: TRBV3-1; CDR3 protein: CASSQGQGDYGYTF; CDR3 DNA: TGTGCCAGCAGCCAAGGTCAGGGTGACTATGGCTACACCTTC
J gene: TRBJ1-2; CDR3 length: 16; D gene: NA; clone size: NA; V gene: TRBV25-1; CDR3 protein: CASSDLAATGLDGYTF; CDR3 DNA: TGTGCCAGCAGTGATTTAGCCGCTACAGGGTTGGATGGCTACACCTTC
J gene: TRBJ1-1; CDR3 length: 13; D gene: NA; clone size: NA; V gene: TRBV6-2/TRBV6-3; CDR3 protein: CASSPGPNTEAFF; CDR3 DNA: TGTGCCAGCTCCCCAGGCCCGAACACTGAAGCTTTCTTT
J gene: TRBJ1-3; CDR3 length: 14; D gene: NA; clone size: many; V gene: TRBV7-6; CDR3 protein: CASSLAESGNTIYF; CDR3 DNA: TGTGCCAGCAGCTTAGCAGAATCTGGAAACACCATATATTTT
J gene: TRBJ1-1; CDR3 length: 13; D gene: NA; clone size: few; V gene: TRBV27; CDR3 protein: CASSFAGLVNPFF; CDR3 DNA: TGTGCCAGCAGTTTTGCGGGGCTTGTGAACCCTTTCTTT
J gene: TRBJ2-1; CDR3 length: 16; D gene: TRBD1; clone size: few; V gene: TRBV9; CDR3 protein: CASSTGTEPSYNEQFF; CDR3 DNA: TGTGCCAGCAGCACAGGGACAGAACCCTCCTACAATGAGCAGTTCTTC
J gene: TRBJ1-6; CDR3 length: 13; D gene: NA; clone size: many; V gene: TRBV7-2; CDR3 protein: CASSAGVDSPLHF; CDR3 DNA: TGTGCCAGCAGCGCAGGGGTTGACTCACCCCTCCACTTT
J gene: TRBJ2-1; CDR3 length: 18; D gene: TRBD2; clone size: NA; V gene: TRBV11-3; CDR3 protein: CASSLEQSGTSGSNEQFF; CDR3 DNA: TGTGCCAGCAGCTTAGAACAGTCCGGGACTAGCGGGAGCAATGAGCAGTTCTTC
J gene: TRBJ2-3; CDR3 length: 16; D gene: TRBD2; clone size: few; V gene: TRBV19; CDR3 protein: CASSGAAGEYTDTQYF; CDR3 DNA: TGTGCCAGTAGTGGGGCAGCGGGGGAGTACACAGATACGCAGTATTTT
J gene: TRBJ1-2; CDR3 length: 14; D gene: TRBD1; clone size: few; V gene: TRBV3-1; CDR3 protein: CASSQGQGVYGYTF; CDR3 DNA: TGTGCCAGCAGCCAGGGCCAGGGGGTCTATGGCTACACCTTC
J gene: TRBJ2-7; CDR3 length: 14; D gene: TRBD1; clone size: NA; V gene: TRBV19; CDR3 protein: CASSIGTGGHEQYF; CDR3 DNA: TGTGCCAGTAGTATTGGGACAGGGGGCCACGAGCAGTACTTC
J gene: TRBJ2-7; CDR3 length: 14; D gene: NA; clone size: few; V gene: TRBV3-1; CDR3 protein: CASSPRRLPYEQYF; CDR3 DNA: TGTGCCAGCAGCCCCCGCAGGTTGCCCTACGAGCAGTACTTC
J gene: TRBJ1-5; CDR3 length: 13; D gene: NA; clone size: many; V gene: TRBV14; CDR3 protein: CASSQRSNQPQHF; CDR3 DNA: TGTGCCAGCAGCCAGCGTAGCAATCAGCCCCAGCATTTT
J gene: TRBJ1-1; CDR3 length: 15; D gene: NA; clone size: many; V gene: TRBV4-2; CDR3 protein: CASSQEFNSGTEAFF; CDR3 DNA: TGTGCCAGCAGCCAAGAGTTTAATAGCGGCACTGAAGCTTTCTTT
J gene: TRBJ2-7; CDR3 length: 15; D gene: NA; clone size: few; V gene: TRBV4-1; CDR3 protein: CASSQTGTSSYEQYF; CDR3 DNA: TGCGCCAGCAGCCAAACCGGGACATCCTCCTACGAGCAGTACTTC
J gene: TRBJ2-3; CDR3 length: 17; D gene: TRBD2; clone size: many; V gene: TRBV13; CDR3 protein: CASSSGLAGEGTDTQYF; CDR3 DNA: TGTGCCAGCAGCTCCGGACTAGCGGGCGAGGGGACAGATACGCAGTATTTT
J gene: TRBJ1-6; CDR3 length: 15; D gene: NA; clone size: NA; V gene: TRBV19; CDR3 protein: CASSPTAVTRSPLHF; CDR3 DNA: TGTGCCAGTAGTCCCACAGCGGTTACTCGTTCACCCCTCCACTTT